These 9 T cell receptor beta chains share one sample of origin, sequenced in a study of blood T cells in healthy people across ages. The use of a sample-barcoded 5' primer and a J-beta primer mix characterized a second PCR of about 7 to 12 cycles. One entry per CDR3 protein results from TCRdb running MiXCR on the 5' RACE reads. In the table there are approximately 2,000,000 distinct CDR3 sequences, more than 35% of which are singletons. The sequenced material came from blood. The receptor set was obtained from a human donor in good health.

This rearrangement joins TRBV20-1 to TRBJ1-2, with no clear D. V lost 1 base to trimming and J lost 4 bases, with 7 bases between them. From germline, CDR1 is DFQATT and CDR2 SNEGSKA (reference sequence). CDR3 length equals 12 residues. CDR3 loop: CSARVSTYGYTF. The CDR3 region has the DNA TGCAGTGCTAGAGTTAGCACCTATGGCTACACCTTC.

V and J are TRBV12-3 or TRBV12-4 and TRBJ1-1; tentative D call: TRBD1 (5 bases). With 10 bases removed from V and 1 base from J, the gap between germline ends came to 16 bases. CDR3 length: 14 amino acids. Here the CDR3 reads CANSLGRGNTEAFF. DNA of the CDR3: TGTGCCAATTCCCTGGGGCGCGGGAACACTGAAGCTTTCTTT.

The CDR3 reads CASSQDLAGYLNSYEQYF. Written as DNA, the CDR3 is TGTGCCAGCAGCCAAGATTTAGCGGGGTACCTCAACTCCTACGAGCAGTACTTC. This chain joins TRBV4-2 and TRBJ2-7; 8 nucleotides line up with TRBD2. After removal of 0 bases from V and 0 bases from J, the junction contained 10 bases not matched to a gene. Germline V gene sequence: CDR1 LGHNA, CDR2 YNFKEQ. There are 18 residues in the CDR3.

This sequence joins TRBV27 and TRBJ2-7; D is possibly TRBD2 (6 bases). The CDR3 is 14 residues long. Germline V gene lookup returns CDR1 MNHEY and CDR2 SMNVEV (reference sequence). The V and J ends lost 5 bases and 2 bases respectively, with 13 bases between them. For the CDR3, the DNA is TGTGCCAGCAGTCCGGTCGCGGGACCCTACGAGCAGTACTTC. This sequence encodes CASSPVAGPYEQYF.

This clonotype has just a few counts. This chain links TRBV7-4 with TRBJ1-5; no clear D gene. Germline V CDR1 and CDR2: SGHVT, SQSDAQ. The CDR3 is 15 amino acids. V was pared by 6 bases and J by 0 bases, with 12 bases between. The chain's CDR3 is CASSLIRYSNQPQHF. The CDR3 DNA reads TGTGCCAGCAGTCTCATACGGTATAGCAATCAGCCCCAGCATTTT.

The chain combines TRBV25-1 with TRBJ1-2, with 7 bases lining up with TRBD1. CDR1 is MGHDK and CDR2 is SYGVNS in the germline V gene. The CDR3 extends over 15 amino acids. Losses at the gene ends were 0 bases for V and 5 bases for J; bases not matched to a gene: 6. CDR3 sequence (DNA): TGTGCCAGCAGTGAATACTTCGCGACAGGGTATGGCTACACCTTC. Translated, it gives CASSEYFATGYGYTF.

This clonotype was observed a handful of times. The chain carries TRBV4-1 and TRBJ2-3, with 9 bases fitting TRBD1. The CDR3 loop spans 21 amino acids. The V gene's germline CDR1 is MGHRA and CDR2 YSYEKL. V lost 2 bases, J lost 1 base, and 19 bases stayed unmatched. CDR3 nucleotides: TGCGCCAGCAGCCAACAATACCCCACAGGGGGCTCTATCCGGGGCACAGATACGCAGTATTTT. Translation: CASSQQYPTGGSIRGTDTQYF.

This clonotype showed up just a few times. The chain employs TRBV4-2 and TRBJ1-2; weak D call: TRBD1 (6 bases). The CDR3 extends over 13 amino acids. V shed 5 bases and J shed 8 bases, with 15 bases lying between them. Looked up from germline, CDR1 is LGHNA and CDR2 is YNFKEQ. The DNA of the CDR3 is TGTGCCAGCAGCGTCGTGGGGGCGGCAGGCTACACCTTC. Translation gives CASSVVGAAGYTF.

The CDR3 region is CASSLGQGSGMWEQYF. CDR3 nucleotide sequence: TGTGCCAGCAGTTTAGGTCAGGGCTCGGGCATGTGGGAGCAGTACTTC. The genes are TRBV12-3 or TRBV12-4 and TRBJ2-7, with D possibly TRBD1 on 5 matching bases. The CDR3 has 16 residues. V was clipped by 1 base and J by 7 bases, with 20 bases between them.